This TCR beta chain was captured in a study of Ad26.COV2.S vaccination and SARS-CoV-2 variants. The overall study: A participant enrolled in the COV1001 Ad26.COV2.S trial arm provided the sample. Each vaccinee took Ad26.COV2.S intramuscularly, once or twice 56 days apart.

The sample's treatment: roughly 20 received Ad26.COV2.S at low or high dose, single or two shots; about 5 received placebo; per-sample allocation not given. Sample collection was performed on day 63 after the first vaccine or placebo injection. An Ad26 vector was used to express Wuhan-strain SARS-CoV-2 spike as the vaccine. General study findings and limits: Ad26.COV2.S recipients had broader spike-specific TCRs (P = 0.0014).

Assay: immunoSEQ multiplex PCR; the TCRdb copy retains only in-frame clones and omits some. The sample consists of hundreds of thousands of clones, roughly 84% of them appearing once. Of note for this clone: Antigen specificity is unknown.

CDR3 length equals 12 residues. CDR1 and CDR2 from the germline V gene are MGHRA and YSYEKL. Trimming removed 5 bases from V and 4 bases from J, with 5 bases in between. This TCR came from a person aged 18-60 years who received the Ad26.COV2.S COVID-19 vaccine or a placebo. V and J are TRBV4-1 and TRBJ2-2; D remains ambiguous. This specimen was peripheral blood, taken in a trial of Ad26.COV2.S vaccine versus placebo. The chain's CDR3 is CASSEPTGELFF. In DNA form, the CDR3 reads TGCGCCAGCAGCGAGCCCACCGGGGAGCTGTTTTTT.